A selection of T cell receptor beta chains follows, all from one sample in a study of T-cell reconstitution after alpha-beta-depleted transplantation in children. TCRdb passed the PCR reads through MiXCR, listing each CDR3 protein once. Altogether about 640,000 distinct CDR3 sequences are present, 10% to 15% being singletons, with the ten largest covering 2.2%. The starting material was PBMCs, mostly from graft donor cells, obtained 360 days after TCRalphabeta/CD19-depleted stem cell transplant. These receptors were taken from a male patient aged 5 to 17 who had a stem cell transplant for acute myeloid leukemia, so the T cells may come from the graft donor. Each CDR3 is given with its conserved first and last residue. Fields, in order: D gene, V gene, clone size, J gene, CDR3 protein, CDR3 DNA. A D gene is named only where the DNA matches it firmly. Clone size is not always given. Where it is, it says once, few, many or a class for expanded clones.

d_gene: -; v_gene: TRBV20-1; abundance: -; j_gene: TRBJ2-3; CDR3aa: CSAQDPGAFLTSTDTQYF; CDR3nt: TGCAGTGCCCAGGACCCGGGCGCGTTCCTCACTAGCACAGATACGCAGTATTTT
d_gene: -; v_gene: TRBV6-5; abundance: many; j_gene: TRBJ2-2; CDR3aa: CASSNGPNTGELFF; CDR3nt: TGTGCCAGCAGTAACGGCCCGAACACCGGGGAGCTGTTTTTT
d_gene: TRBD2; v_gene: TRBV10-3; abundance: few; j_gene: TRBJ2-7; CDR3aa: CAIKGLGPYEQYF; CDR3nt: TGTGCCATCAAGGGACTAGGGCCTTACGAGCAGTACTTC
d_gene: -; v_gene: TRBV2; abundance: -; j_gene: TRBJ2-7; CDR3aa: CASSDPGVYEQYF; CDR3nt: TGTGCCAGCAGTGACCCGGGGGTCTACGAGCAGTACTTC
d_gene: TRBD2; v_gene: TRBV4-3; abundance: -; j_gene: TRBJ2-2; CDR3aa: CASSQGMAGGNTGELFF; CDR3nt: TGCGCCAGCAGCCAAGGAATGGCGGGAGGGAACACCGGGGAGCTGTTTTTT
d_gene: -; v_gene: TRBV20-1; abundance: -; j_gene: TRBJ2-7; CDR3aa: CSAAGPPSYEQYF; CDR3nt: TGCAGTGCTGCCGGGCCTCCCTCCTACGAGCAGTACTTC
d_gene: TRBD2; v_gene: TRBV7-3; abundance: -; j_gene: TRBJ2-1; CDR3aa: CASSPTGTSGRRGNEQFF; CDR3nt: TGTGCCAGCAGCCCGACGGGGACTAGCGGGAGAAGGGGAAATGAGCAGTTCTTC
d_gene: -; v_gene: TRBV9; abundance: few; j_gene: TRBJ2-1; CDR3aa: CASSPRIYNEQFF; CDR3nt: TGTGCCAGCAGCCCAAGGATTTACAATGAGCAGTTCTTC
d_gene: TRBD2; v_gene: TRBV30; abundance: few; j_gene: TRBJ2-7; CDR3aa: CAWSGPGAGLANYEQYF; CDR3nt: TGTGCCTGGAGTGGGCCGGGAGCGGGACTAGCGAACTACGAGCAGTACTTC
d_gene: TRBD2; v_gene: TRBV29-1; abundance: -; j_gene: TRBJ2-1; CDR3aa: CSVSGTKGISYNEQFF; CDR3nt: TGCAGCGTTTCGGGGACTAAAGGCATTTCCTACAATGAGCAGTTCTTC
d_gene: -; v_gene: TRBV7-9; abundance: -; j_gene: TRBJ2-7; CDR3aa: CASSLEVRIGYEQYF; CDR3nt: TGTGCCAGCAGCTTAGAAGTCAGGATCGGCTACGAGCAGTACTTC
d_gene: TRBD1; v_gene: TRBV5-8; abundance: -; j_gene: TRBJ2-5; CDR3aa: CASSWDRGPRETQYF; CDR3nt: TGTGCCAGCAGCTGGGACAGGGGGCCCCGAGAGACCCAGTACTTC
d_gene: -; v_gene: TRBV5-1; abundance: many; j_gene: TRBJ2-3; CDR3aa: CASSALTDTQYF; CDR3nt: TGCGCCAGCAGCGCTCTCACAGATACGCAGTATTTT
d_gene: TRBD2; v_gene: TRBV11-3; abundance: many; j_gene: TRBJ2-2; CDR3aa: CASSFSTSGAGELFF; CDR3nt: TGTGCCAGCAGCTTCTCGACTAGCGGGGCCGGGGAGCTGTTTTTT
d_gene: -; v_gene: TRBV20-1; abundance: -; j_gene: TRBJ2-7; CDR3aa: CSAREASVYEQYF; CDR3nt: TGCAGTGCTAGAGAAGCTAGCGTATACGAGCAGTACTTC
d_gene: -; v_gene: TRBV20-1; abundance: few; j_gene: TRBJ1-2; CDR3aa: CSARVAQRIYGYTF; CDR3nt: TGCAGTGCTAGAGTAGCCCAAAGGATCTATGGCTACACCTTC
d_gene: -; v_gene: TRBV3-1; abundance: -; j_gene: TRBJ2-1; CDR3aa: CASSRLRVTYNEQFF; CDR3nt: TGTGCCAGCAGTCGTCTGCGCGTTACCTACAATGAGCAGTTCTTC
d_gene: -; v_gene: TRBV20-1; abundance: -; j_gene: TRBJ2-4; CDR3aa: CSATAQNIQYF; CDR3nt: TGCAGTGCTACCGCACAAAACATTCAGTACTTC
d_gene: -; v_gene: TRBV5-1; abundance: -; j_gene: TRBJ2-7; CDR3aa: CASSPVALQGGEQYF; CDR3nt: TGCGCCAGCAGCCCCGTTGCGCTCCAGGGAGGCGAGCAGTACTTC
d_gene: TRBD1; v_gene: TRBV10-3; abundance: -; j_gene: TRBJ2-2; CDR3aa: CATCRDRGREAHTGELFF; CDR3nt: TGTGCCACCTGCCGGGACAGGGGGCGGGAAGCTCACACCGGGGAGCTGTTTTTT
d_gene: -; v_gene: TRBV6-5; abundance: -; j_gene: TRBJ2-3; CDR3aa: CASSYDGIRADTQYF; CDR3nt: TGTGCCAGCAGTTACGACGGTATCCGCGCAGATACGCAGTATTTT
d_gene: -; v_gene: TRBV4-3; abundance: -; j_gene: TRBJ2-2; CDR3aa: CASSQDPAGGELFF; CDR3nt: TGCGCCAGCAGCCAAGATCCTGCCGGCGGGGAGCTGTTTTTT
d_gene: TRBD2; v_gene: TRBV4-2; abundance: few; j_gene: TRBJ2-3; CDR3aa: CASSPRTRANFTDTQYF; CDR3nt: TGTGCCAGCAGCCCCCGGACTAGGGCGAACTTCACAGATACGCAGTATTTT
d_gene: -; v_gene: TRBV12-3/TRBV12-4; abundance: -; j_gene: TRBJ2-5; CDR3aa: CASSLRVPQETQYF; CDR3nt: TGTGCCAGCAGTTTAAGGGTACCCCAAGAGACCCAGTACTTC
d_gene: -; v_gene: TRBV4-3; abundance: -; j_gene: TRBJ2-3; CDR3aa: CASSQDAGPSTDTQYF; CDR3nt: TGCGCCAGCAGCCAAGATGCGGGGCCCAGCACAGATACGCAGTATTTT
d_gene: TRBD1; v_gene: TRBV29-1; abundance: -; j_gene: TRBJ2-7; CDR3aa: CSVGPRQGFHEQYF; CDR3nt: TGCAGCGTTGGTCCGCGACAGGGTTTCCACGAGCAGTACTTC
d_gene: -; v_gene: TRBV13; abundance: few; j_gene: TRBJ2-1; CDR3aa: CASSALTGLWEQFF; CDR3nt: TGTGCCAGCAGCGCTCTAACTGGGCTGTGGGAGCAGTTCTTC
d_gene: -; v_gene: TRBV12-3/TRBV12-4; abundance: once; j_gene: TRBJ1-6; CDR3aa: CASSLLGLDNSPLHF; CDR3nt: TGTGCCAGCAGTTTATTGGGGCTGGATAATTCACCCCTCCACTTT
d_gene: TRBD1; v_gene: TRBV5-1; abundance: many; j_gene: TRBJ2-6; CDR3aa: CASSFLQGRIGGANVLTF; CDR3nt: TGCGCCAGCAGCTTCCTACAGGGGCGCATAGGTGGGGCCAACGTCCTGACTTTC
d_gene: -; v_gene: TRBV6-2/TRBV6-3; abundance: many; j_gene: TRBJ2-2; CDR3aa: CASSYPRAGWTSNTGELFF; CDR3nt: TGTGCCAGCAGTTACCCCCGGGCAGGGTGGACTTCGAACACCGGGGAGCTGTTTTTT
d_gene: -; v_gene: TRBV28; abundance: many; j_gene: TRBJ2-6; CDR3aa: CASSPDYLGRQAGGANVLTF; CDR3nt: TGTGCCAGCAGTCCCGACTACCTTGGAAGGCAGGCTGGTGGGGCCAACGTCCTGACTTTC
d_gene: -; v_gene: TRBV7-8; abundance: -; j_gene: TRBJ2-1; CDR3aa: CASSLARVANEQFF; CDR3nt: TGTGCCAGCAGCTTAGCGCGGGTAGCCAATGAGCAGTTCTTC
d_gene: -; v_gene: TRBV29-1; abundance: -; j_gene: TRBJ2-1; CDR3aa: CSVARKLGQNEQFF; CDR3nt: TGCAGCGTTGCTAGGAAACTGGGACAAAATGAGCAGTTCTTC
d_gene: TRBD2; v_gene: TRBV7-2; abundance: -; j_gene: TRBJ2-7; CDR3aa: CACKKREGPREQYF; CDR3nt: TGTGCCTGCAAAAAGCGGGAGGGCCCTCGCGAGCAGTACTTC
d_gene: -; v_gene: TRBV28; abundance: many; j_gene: TRBJ1-2; CDR3aa: CASSLGATILGYGYTF; CDR3nt: TGTGCCAGCAGTTTAGGTGCGACAATCTTAGGGTATGGCTACACCTTC
d_gene: TRBD2; v_gene: TRBV20-1; abundance: -; j_gene: TRBJ2-3; CDR3aa: CSAGEGLAGELSSTDTQYF; CDR3nt: TGCAGTGCCGGGGAGGGACTAGCGGGAGAACTGTCTAGCACAGATACGCAGTATTTT
d_gene: -; v_gene: TRBV30; abundance: -; j_gene: TRBJ1-2; CDR3aa: CAWSAQGLPNYGYTF; CDR3nt: TGTGCCTGGAGTGCTCAGGGGTTGCCTAACTATGGCTACACCTTC
d_gene: -; v_gene: TRBV14; abundance: -; j_gene: TRBJ2-7; CDR3aa: CASSQGARYEQYF; CDR3nt: TGTGCCAGCAGCCAAGGGGCCAGATACGAGCAGTACTTC
d_gene: -; v_gene: TRBV7-2; abundance: few; j_gene: TRBJ2-7; CDR3aa: CASSFLNPGGGSYEQYF; CDR3nt: TGTGCCAGCAGCTTTCTCAACCCGGGTGGGGGATCCTACGAGCAGTACTTC
d_gene: TRBD2; v_gene: TRBV10-3; abundance: many; j_gene: TRBJ2-5; CDR3aa: CAISDRDGRPYQETQYF; CDR3nt: TGTGCCATCAGTGATAGGGACGGGAGGCCGTACCAAGAGACCCAGTACTTC
d_gene: -; v_gene: TRBV7-6; abundance: many; j_gene: TRBJ2-7; CDR3aa: CASSLAKGSYEQYF; CDR3nt: TGTGCCAGCAGCTTAGCCAAAGGTTCCTACGAGCAGTACTTC
d_gene: TRBD2; v_gene: TRBV30; abundance: -; j_gene: TRBJ2-3; CDR3aa: CALGTSGTDTQYF; CDR3nt: TGTGCCTTGGGGACTAGCGGCACAGATACGCAGTATTTT
d_gene: TRBD2; v_gene: TRBV7-9; abundance: -; j_gene: TRBJ2-7; CDR3aa: CASSLALGTSGRANEQYF; CDR3nt: TGTGCCAGCAGCTTAGCCCTAGGGACTAGCGGGAGGGCCAACGAGCAGTACTTC
d_gene: -; v_gene: TRBV5-1; abundance: -; j_gene: TRBJ2-2; CDR3aa: CASSFLGAVTGELFF; CDR3nt: TGCGCCAGCAGCTTTTTAGGGGCAGTCACCGGGGAGCTGTTTTTT
d_gene: -; v_gene: TRBV5-1; abundance: many; j_gene: TRBJ1-4; CDR3aa: CASSLAGGNEKLFF; CDR3nt: TGCGCCAGCAGCTTGGCGGGCGGGAATGAAAAACTGTTTTTT
d_gene: -; v_gene: TRBV19; abundance: many; j_gene: TRBJ2-5; CDR3aa: CASSRRLQETQYF; CDR3nt: TGTGCCAGTAGTCGCCGGCTACAAGAGACCCAGTACTTC
d_gene: -; v_gene: TRBV29-1; abundance: -; j_gene: TRBJ1-4; CDR3aa: CSVGGATNEKLFF; CDR3nt: TGCAGCGTTGGTGGGGCAACTAATGAAAAACTGTTTTTT
d_gene: -; v_gene: TRBV2; abundance: few; j_gene: TRBJ1-1; CDR3aa: CAGTGSSTEAFF; CDR3nt: TGTGCCGGAACGGGCTCGAGCACTGAAGCTTTCTTT
d_gene: -; v_gene: TRBV28; abundance: -; j_gene: TRBJ2-7; CDR3aa: CASSPTVAYEQYF; CDR3nt: TGTGCCAGCAGTCCCACCGTTGCCTACGAGCAGTACTTC
d_gene: TRBD1; v_gene: TRBV6-1; abundance: many; j_gene: TRBJ2-5; CDR3aa: CASSGRAGGKETQYF; CDR3nt: TGTGCCAGCAGTGGCCGGGCAGGGGGAAAAGAGACCCAGTACTTC
d_gene: -; v_gene: TRBV11-2; abundance: once; j_gene: TRBJ2-1; CDR3aa: CASQGRGGPPDTYNEQFF; CDR3nt: TGTGCCAGCCAGGGGAGGGGAGGGCCTCCTGACACCTACAATGAGCAGTTCTTC
d_gene: TRBD1; v_gene: TRBV7-2; abundance: many; j_gene: TRBJ2-3; CDR3aa: CASRIRTGNTDTQYF; CDR3nt: TGTGCCAGCAGAATTCGGACAGGGAACACAGATACGCAGTATTTT
d_gene: TRBD2; v_gene: TRBV24-1; abundance: many; j_gene: TRBJ2-1; CDR3aa: CATMSGQLAGAYNEQFF; CDR3nt: TGTGCCACCATGTCGGGACAGCTAGCGGGAGCCTACAATGAGCAGTTCTTC
d_gene: TRBD2; v_gene: TRBV19; abundance: -; j_gene: TRBJ2-1; CDR3aa: CASSKGLAGDVPDEQFF; CDR3nt: TGTGCCAGTAGTAAGGGACTAGCGGGAGACGTCCCGGATGAGCAGTTCTTC
d_gene: -; v_gene: TRBV7-2; abundance: -; j_gene: TRBJ2-7; CDR3aa: CASSLSLGTGSWYEQYF; CDR3nt: TGTGCCAGCAGCTTATCTTTAGGTACAGGGTCTTGGTACGAGCAGTACTTC
d_gene: -; v_gene: TRBV6-2/TRBV6-3; abundance: -; j_gene: TRBJ2-1; CDR3aa: CASTRDYYNEQFF; CDR3nt: TGTGCCAGCACCCGAGACTATTACAATGAGCAGTTCTTC
d_gene: TRBD2; v_gene: TRBV20-1; abundance: few; j_gene: TRBJ2-5; CDR3aa: CSASSSGETQYF; CDR3nt: TGCAGTGCTTCTTCTAGCGGAGAGACCCAGTACTTC
d_gene: TRBD2; v_gene: TRBV20-1; abundance: -; j_gene: TRBJ2-1; CDR3aa: CSGLAGVEQFF; CDR3nt: TGCAGTGGACTAGCGGGAGTTGAGCAGTTCTTC
d_gene: TRBD2; v_gene: TRBV12-3/TRBV12-4; abundance: few; j_gene: TRBJ2-7; CDR3aa: CASSRTGTSGPEAF; CDR3nt: TGTGCCAGCAGCAGGACCGGGACTAGCGGACCAGAAGCCTTC